The table lists the clone carrying this TCR beta chain with a count of one. The method was immunoSEQ multiplex PCR; TCRdb's version includes in-frame clones alone and lacks a portion of them. Of 88,000 or so clones detected, approximately 86% appear once; the ten largest clones hold less than 9%. Trimming removed 3 bases from V and 10 bases from J, with 16 bases in between. There are 14 residues in the CDR3. From germline, CDR1 is ENHRY and CDR2 SYGVKD. This sample stems from a study of blood T cell repertoires in COVID-19. The receptor was isolated from a man in his 60s with acute or convalescent COVID-19. Sequenced: peripheral blood. This chain uses TRBV10-3 with TRBJ1-5; the D gene is possibly TRBD1 (6 bases). The CDR3 is CAISDGQRIAPQHF. In DNA form, the CDR3 reads TGTGCCATCAGTGATGGACAGAGAATAGCACCCCAGCATTTT.